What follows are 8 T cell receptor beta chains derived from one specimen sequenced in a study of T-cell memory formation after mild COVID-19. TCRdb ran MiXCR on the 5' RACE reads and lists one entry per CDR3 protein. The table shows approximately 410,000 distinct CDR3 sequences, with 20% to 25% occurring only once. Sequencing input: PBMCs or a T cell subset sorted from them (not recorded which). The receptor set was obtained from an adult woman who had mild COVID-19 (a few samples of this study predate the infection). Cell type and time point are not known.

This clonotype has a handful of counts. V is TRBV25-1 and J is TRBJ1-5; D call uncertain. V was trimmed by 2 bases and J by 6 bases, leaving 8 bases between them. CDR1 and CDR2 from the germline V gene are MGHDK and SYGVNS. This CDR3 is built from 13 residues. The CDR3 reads CASSENGGQPQHF. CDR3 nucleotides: TGTGCCAGCAGTGAAAACGGAGGTCAGCCCCAGCATTTT. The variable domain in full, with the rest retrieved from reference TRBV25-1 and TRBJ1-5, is EADIYQTPRYLVIGTGKKITLECSQTMGHDKMYWYQQDPGMELHLIHYSYGVNSTEKGDLSSESTVSRIRTEHFPLTLESARPSHTSQYLCASSENGGQPQHFGDGTRLSIL.

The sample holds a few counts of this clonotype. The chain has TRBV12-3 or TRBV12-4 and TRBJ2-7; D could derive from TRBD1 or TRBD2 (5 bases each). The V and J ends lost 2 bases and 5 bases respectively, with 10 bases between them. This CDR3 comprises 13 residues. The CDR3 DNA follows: TGTGCCAGCAGTTTACTTCTGGGGGACGAGCAGTACTTC. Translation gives CASSLLLGDEQYF.

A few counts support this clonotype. The CDR3 sequence: CASRSGTGPYEQYF. DNA of the CDR3: TGCGCCAGCCGGAGCGGGACAGGGCCCTACGAGCAGTACTTC. The V call is TRBV5-1, the J call TRBJ2-7; the match to TRBD1 covers 9 bases. The CDR3 spans 14 residues. Germline CDR1 SGHRS, CDR2 YFSETQ. Unmatched junction bases numbered 7, after V lost 7 bases and J lost 2 bases.

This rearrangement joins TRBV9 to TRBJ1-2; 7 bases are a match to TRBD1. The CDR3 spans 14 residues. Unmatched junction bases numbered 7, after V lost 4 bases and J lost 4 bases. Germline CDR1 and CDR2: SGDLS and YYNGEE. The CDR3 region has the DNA TGTGCCAGCAGCACGTCCGGACAGGCCTATGGCTACACCTTC. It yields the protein CASSTSGQAYGYTF.

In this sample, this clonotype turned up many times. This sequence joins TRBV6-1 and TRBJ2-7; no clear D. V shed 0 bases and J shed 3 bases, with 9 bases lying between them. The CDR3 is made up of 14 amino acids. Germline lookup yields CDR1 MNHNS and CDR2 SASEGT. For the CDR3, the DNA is TGTGCCAGCAGTGAAGCAGGCAACTACTACGAGCAGTACTTC. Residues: CASSEAGNYYEQYF.

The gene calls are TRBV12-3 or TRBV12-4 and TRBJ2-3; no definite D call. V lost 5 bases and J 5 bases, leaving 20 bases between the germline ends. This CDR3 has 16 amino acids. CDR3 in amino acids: CASSRDGPGPVDTQYF. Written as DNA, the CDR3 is TGTGCCAGCAGTCGCGACGGGCCCGGGCCGGTAGATACGCAGTATTTT.

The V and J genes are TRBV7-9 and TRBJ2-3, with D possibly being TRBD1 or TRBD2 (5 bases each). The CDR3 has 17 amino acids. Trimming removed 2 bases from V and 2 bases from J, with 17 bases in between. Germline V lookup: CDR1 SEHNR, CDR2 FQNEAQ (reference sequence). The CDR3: CASSLKMYGAYTDTQYF. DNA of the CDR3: TGTGCCAGCAGCTTAAAGATGTACGGGGCCTACACAGATACGCAGTATTTT.

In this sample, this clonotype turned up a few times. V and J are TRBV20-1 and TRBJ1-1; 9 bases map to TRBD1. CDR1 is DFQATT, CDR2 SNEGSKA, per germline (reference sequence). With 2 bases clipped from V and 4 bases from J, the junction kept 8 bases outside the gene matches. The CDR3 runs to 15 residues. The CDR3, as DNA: TGCAGTGCTAGACCTAACAGGGGGCGCGGCACTGAAGCTTTCTTT. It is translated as CSARPNRGRGTEAFF.